These T cell receptor beta chains were read from a single sample in a study of beta chain features in type 1 diabetes. Using immunoSEQ multiplex PCR, the repertoire was profiled, and TCRdb retains in-frame clones only, with some absent. The sample carries around 450,000 clones, 10% to 12% recorded once. Sequences were obtained from naive CD4+ T cells from blood. These receptor sequences come from a woman aged 18-30 years in good health. The CDR3 runs from the conserved cysteine through the conserved F or W. The order of the fields is J gene, V gene, clone size, CDR3 length, D gene, CDR3 protein, CDR3 DNA. A D gene is named only where the DNA matches it firmly. The listing skips clone size in some rows; elsewhere it reads once, few, many or a size class.

J gene: TRBJ1-6; V gene: TRBV9; clone size: -; CDR3 length: 14; D gene: TRBD1; CDR3 protein: CASSPDRGGRPLHF; CDR3 DNA: TGTGCCAGCAGCCCCGACAGGGGTGGAAGACCCCTCCACTTT
J gene: TRBJ2-1; V gene: TRBV7-9; clone size: few; CDR3 length: 13; D gene: -; CDR3 protein: CASSLAQGTEQFF; CDR3 DNA: TGTGCCAGCAGCTTAGCGCAAGGCACCGAGCAGTTCTTC
J gene: TRBJ1-6; V gene: TRBV7-2; clone size: -; CDR3 length: 13; D gene: -; CDR3 protein: CASSSRQASPLHF; CDR3 DNA: TGTGCCAGCAGCTCCAGACAGGCATCACCCCTCCACTTT
J gene: TRBJ2-3; V gene: TRBV7-3; clone size: -; CDR3 length: 13; D gene: -; CDR3 protein: CASRGTGTDTQYF; CDR3 DNA: TGTGCCAGCAGGGGGACGGGCACAGATACGCAGTATTTT
J gene: TRBJ2-5; V gene: TRBV5-1; clone size: -; CDR3 length: 14; D gene: -; CDR3 protein: CASTALGLGETQYF; CDR3 DNA: TGCGCCAGCACCGCCCTCGGGTTGGGCGAGACCCAGTACTTC
J gene: TRBJ2-6; V gene: TRBV20-1; clone size: few; CDR3 length: 11; D gene: -; CDR3 protein: CSVKGANVLTF; CDR3 DNA: TGCAGTGTGAAAGGGGCCAACGTCCTGACTTTC
J gene: TRBJ2-1; V gene: TRBV13; clone size: few; CDR3 length: 12; D gene: -; CDR3 protein: CASSRALGEQFF; CDR3 DNA: TGTGCCAGCAGCCGGGCCCTCGGTGAGCAGTTCTTC
J gene: TRBJ2-5; V gene: TRBV6-5; clone size: few; CDR3 length: 13; D gene: -; CDR3 protein: CATTSPGQETQYF; CDR3 DNA: TGTGCCACAACCAGCCCAGGCCAAGAGACCCAGTACTTC
J gene: TRBJ2-7; V gene: TRBV7-2; clone size: -; CDR3 length: 13; D gene: -; CDR3 protein: CASRGRRTYEQYF; CDR3 DNA: TGTGCCAGCAGAGGAAGGAGGACCTACGAGCAGTACTTC
J gene: TRBJ1-4; V gene: TRBV9; clone size: few; CDR3 length: 14; D gene: -; CDR3 protein: CASSIGGPNEKLFF; CDR3 DNA: TGTGCCAGCAGCATCGGGGGCCCTAATGAAAAACTGTTTTTT
J gene: TRBJ1-2; V gene: TRBV11-2; clone size: once; CDR3 length: 15; D gene: -; CDR3 protein: CASSLRMAAGVSYTF; CDR3 DNA: TGTGCCAGCAGCTTACGGATGGCAGCTGGAGTGAGCTACACCTTC
J gene: TRBJ2-5; V gene: TRBV2; clone size: few; CDR3 length: 14; D gene: -; CDR3 protein: CASTLSGTEETQYF; CDR3 DNA: TGTGCCAGCACCCTGAGCGGAACGGAAGAGACCCAGTACTTC
J gene: TRBJ2-3; V gene: TRBV5-4; clone size: few; CDR3 length: 16; D gene: -; CDR3 protein: CASSGAASTGLDTQYF; CDR3 DNA: TGTGCCAGCAGCGGAGCGGCCTCAACAGGTTTAGATACGCAGTATTTT
J gene: TRBJ2-7; V gene: TRBV4-3; clone size: -; CDR3 length: 15; D gene: -; CDR3 protein: CASSQGPGKVYEQYF; CDR3 DNA: TGCGCCAGCAGCCAAGGCCCGGGGAAGGTCTACGAGCAGTACTTC
J gene: TRBJ2-3; V gene: TRBV5-1; clone size: -; CDR3 length: 14; D gene: -; CDR3 protein: CASSSTKGADTQYF; CDR3 DNA: TGCGCCAGCAGCTCGACAAAGGGGGCAGATACGCAGTATTTT
J gene: TRBJ1-1; V gene: TRBV7-2; clone size: few; CDR3 length: 14; D gene: -; CDR3 protein: CASSLDAGVTEAFF; CDR3 DNA: TGTGCCAGCAGCTTAGACGCAGGGGTCACTGAAGCTTTCTTT
J gene: TRBJ1-2; V gene: TRBV15; clone size: -; CDR3 length: 15; D gene: TRBD1; CDR3 protein: CATSSKGALNYGYTF; CDR3 DNA: TGTGCCACCAGCAGCAAGGGGGCCCTGAACTATGGCTACACCTTC
J gene: TRBJ2-2; V gene: TRBV11-3; clone size: few; CDR3 length: 16; D gene: TRBD1; CDR3 protein: CASSHAGRQGSGELFF; CDR3 DNA: TGTGCCAGCAGCCACGCCGGGCGACAGGGTAGCGGGGAGCTGTTTTTT
J gene: TRBJ2-5; V gene: TRBV7-8; clone size: -; CDR3 length: 15; D gene: -; CDR3 protein: CASSLTRGFQETQYF; CDR3 DNA: TGTGCCAGCAGCTTAACCCGGGGATTCCAAGAGACCCAGTACTTC
J gene: TRBJ2-5; V gene: TRBV5-1; clone size: -; CDR3 length: 11; D gene: -; CDR3 protein: CASSFTETQYF; CDR3 DNA: TGCGCCAGCAGCTTCACAGAGACCCAGTACTTC
J gene: TRBJ2-1; V gene: TRBV5-6; clone size: -; CDR3 length: 12; D gene: -; CDR3 protein: CASSYGIDEQFF; CDR3 DNA: TGTGCCAGCAGCTACGGCATTGATGAGCAGTTCTTC
J gene: TRBJ1-4; V gene: TRBV5-8; clone size: -; CDR3 length: 13; D gene: TRBD1; CDR3 protein: CASSFTGAEKLFF; CDR3 DNA: TGTGCCAGCAGCTTTACAGGGGCCGAAAAACTGTTTTTT
J gene: TRBJ2-5; V gene: TRBV7-2; clone size: -; CDR3 length: 15; D gene: -; CDR3 protein: CASSLEIARRETQYF; CDR3 DNA: TGTGCCAGCAGCCTCGAAATAGCGAGGAGGGAGACCCAGTACTTC
J gene: TRBJ2-1; V gene: TRBV27; clone size: -; CDR3 length: 15; D gene: TRBD2; CDR3 protein: CASRAPAGGRNEQFF; CDR3 DNA: TGTGCCAGCAGGGCGCCAGCGGGAGGGCGCAATGAGCAGTTCTTC
J gene: TRBJ2-5; V gene: TRBV15; clone size: -; CDR3 length: 14; D gene: -; CDR3 protein: CATSSRGDGVTQYF; CDR3 DNA: TGTGCCACCAGCAGCCGAGGGGACGGAGTGACCCAGTACTTC